The 19 T cell receptor beta chains below all came from one sample that was sequenced in a study of shared clonotypes between healthy human individuals. Measured with immunoSEQ multiplex PCR; TCRdb has only the in-frame clones, and not every one. The sample gives over 950,000 clones, around three quarters of which show up once; 0.85% to 1% is in the top ten. Sample: memory CD4+ T cells from PBMCs. The subset was: CD45RA-negative fraction. The origin of the receptors is a man younger than 30 in good health. Some clones in this sample may be carry-over from other donors' samples.

V is TRBV9 and J is TRBJ2-3, with 7 bases aligning to TRBD2. Trimming cost V 2 bases and J 0 bases; bases outside gene matches: 9. Germline assignment: CDR1 SGDLS and CDR2 YYNGEE. The length of the CDR3 is 17 residues. The CDR3 DNA follows: TGTGCCAGCAGCGTTGGGGCTAGCGGAGGGAGCACAGATACGCAGTATTTT. It encodes CASSVGASGGSTDTQYF.

The rearrangement links TRBV28 to TRBJ2-1, with 7 bases that match TRBD2. Per germline, CDR1 MDHEN and CDR2 SYDVKM. J lost 8 bases, V lost 6 bases, and 10 bases had no gene match. The CDR3 has 14 amino acids. Here the CDR3 DNA reads TGTGCCAGCAGCTCCCGCGGGAGAAAAGATGAGCAGTTCTTC. Amino acid sequence: CASSSRGRKDEQFF.

This clone has a count of ten or more. V gene TRBV6-6 combines with J gene TRBJ2-6; D may be TRBD1 or TRBD2 (5 bases each). Germline lookup yields CDR1 MNHNY and CDR2 SVGAGI (reference sequence). This CDR3 has 14 amino acids. V gave up 8 bases and J gave up 3 bases, with 11 bases separating them. The CDR3 here is CASCPGSGANVLTF. As DNA, the CDR3 is TGTGCCAGCTGCCCAGGGAGTGGGGCCAACGTCCTGACTTTC.

This clone has a handful of counts. This chain connects TRBV2 to TRBJ1-5; TRBD1 is a possible D gene (5 bases). V was cut by 2 bases and J by 6 bases, with 5 bases left in between. This CDR3 spans 12 amino acids. Germline V gives CDR1 SNHLY, CDR2 FYNNEI. CDR3 nucleotide sequence: TGTGCCAGCAGTGAAAGGGGTCAGCCCCAGCATTTT. It is translated as CASSERGQPQHF.

This clone was observed a single time. The chain employs TRBV29-1 and TRBJ1-1, with 7 bases fitting TRBD1. Germline V gene data show CDR1 as SQVTM and CDR2 as ANQGSEA. CDR3 length: 12 residues. The J segment lost 4 bases and the V segment lost 6 bases, leaving 5 bases of the junction unmatched. The CDR3 reads CSVTTGTTEAFF. The CDR3 DNA sequence: TGCAGCGTAACGACAGGGACCACTGAAGCTTTCTTT. The full variable domain, with the rest looked up from reference TRBV29-1 and TRBJ1-1, is SAVISQKPSRDICQRGTSLTIQCQVDSQVTMMFWYRQQPGQSLTLIATANQGSEATYESGFVIDKFPISRPNLTFSTLTVSNMSPEDSSIYLCSVTTGTTEAFFGQGTRLTVV.

The chain employs TRBV14 and TRBJ2-2; D might be TRBD2 (5 bases). The germline CDR1 and CDR2 sequences are SGHDN and FVKESK. This CDR3 has 16 residues. Trimming removed 4 bases from V and 2 bases from J, with 14 bases in between. The CDR3 nucleotides read TGTGCCAGCAGCCCGTATGGACTGCGAAACACCGGGGAGCTGTTTTTT. This translates into CASSPYGLRNTGELFF.

This clone was recorded many times. The chain combines TRBV28 with TRBJ1-2; the D is unclear. CDR1 is MDHEN, CDR2 SYDVKM, per germline. The CDR3 runs 16 residues. Between the trimmed V and J ends, which lost 2 bases and 2 bases, there was a span of 15 bases. The CDR3 DNA reads TGTGCCAGCAGTTTAATCAGCCCAAAAGTAAACTATGGCTACACCTTC. Protein product: CASSLISPKVNYGYTF.

The chain carries TRBV7-2 and TRBJ2-4; D may be TRBD2 (6 bases). V was pared by 1 base and J by 0 bases, with 13 bases between. The CDR3 runs 17 residues. CDR1 is SGHTA, CDR2 FQGNSA, per germline. The CDR3 here is CASSLVGGGIAKNIQYF. The CDR3 bases are TGTGCCAGCAGCTTAGTGGGTGGCGGGATAGCCAAAAACATTCAGTACTTC. The full variable domain, in which reference TRBV7-2 and TRBJ2-4 provide the parts outside the CDR3, is GAGVSQSPSNKVTEKGKDVELRCDPISGHTALYWYRQSLGQGLEFLIYFQGNSAPDKSGLPSDRFSAERTGGSVSTLTIQRTQQEDSAVYLCASSLVGGGIAKNIQYFGAGTRLSVL.

The chain links TRBV27 to TRBJ2-7, with 7 bases that match TRBD1. V shed 6 bases, J shed 3 bases, and the junction held 11 bases outside the gene matches. The CDR3 sequence is 15 residues long. Germline V CDR1 and CDR2: MNHEY, SMNVEV (reference sequence). This CDR3 is CASRIAGQEYYEQYF. The DNA for the CDR3 is TGTGCCAGCAGAATCGCCGGACAGGAGTACTACGAGCAGTACTTC.

This clone has at least ten counts. This chain links TRBV7-9 with TRBJ1-1; 8 bases are a match to TRBD1. The germline CDR1 and CDR2 sequences are SEHNR and FQNEAQ (reference sequence). V lost 5 bases, J lost 0 bases, and 8 bases stayed unmatched. The CDR3 has 16 residues. Here the CDR3 DNA reads TGTGCCAGCAGCCCCAGCCGGGACAGGCTGAACACTGAAGCTTTCTTT. Translated, it gives CASSPSRDRLNTEAFF. The full variable domain, its missing parts supplied by reference TRBV7-9 and TRBJ1-1, is DTGVSQNPRHKITKRGQNVTFRCDPISEHNRLYWYRQTLGQGPEFLTYFQNEAQLEKSRLLSDRFSAERPKGSFSTLEIQRTEQGDSAMYLCASSPSRDRLNTEAFFGQGTRLTVV.

In regard to this clone: This may stem from a read error, because a much larger clone lies one nucleotide away. The sample contains more than one DNA sequence encoding this CDR3. The CDR3 region has the DNA TGTGCCTGGGACAGGGGGAGGCGTCAGCCCCAGCATTTT. It yields the protein CAWDRGRRQPQHF. The genes are TRBV30 and TRBJ1-5, with 9 positions matching TRBD1. V dropped 5 bases and J dropped 6; count of bases not matched to a gene: 5. In germline, CDR1 is GTSNPN, CDR2 SVGIG (reference sequence). The CDR3 length is 13 residues.

V gene TRBV21-1 combines with J gene TRBJ2-3. TRBV21-1 is tagged as a pseudogene. This CDR3 region has 16 residues. The CDR3 region is CASLFTRSPRTDTQYF. Written as DNA, the CDR3 is TGTGCCAGCCTCTTTACACGGTCCCCTCGCACAGATACGCAGTATTTT.

In regard to this clone: Other DNA sequences within the sample encode an identical CDR3. V is TRBV28 and J is TRBJ2-1; a possible D gene is TRBD2 (5 bases). Germline loops: CDR1 MDHEN, CDR2 SYDVKM. The CDR3 runs 16 residues. Deletions cut 2 bases from V and 0 bases from J, with 11 bases between. CDR3 in amino acids: CASSLIGGSSYNEQFF. The CDR3, as DNA: TGTGCCAGCAGTTTAATAGGAGGAAGCTCCTACAATGAGCAGTTCTTC.

V gene TRBV4-3 combines with J gene TRBJ2-5; D possibly corresponds to TRBD1 (6 bases). This CDR3 contains 13 residues. V gave up 4 bases and J gave up 5 bases, with 11 bases separating them. The germline CDR1 and CDR2 sequences are LGHNA and YSLEER. This CDR3 reads CASSRLQGETQYF. DNA for the CDR3: TGCGCCAGCAGCCGCCTGCAGGGGGAGACCCAGTACTTC.

V is TRBV5-1 and J is TRBJ2-1; perhaps TRBD2 as D (6 bases). Trimming stripped 4 bases from V and 0 bases from J, with 17 bases between. CDR1 and CDR2 (germline): SGHRS, YFSETQ. This CDR3 spans 17 amino acids. The CDR3: CASSVGRGTSSYNEQFF. The CDR3 DNA reads as TGCGCCAGCAGCGTGGGGCGCGGGACGAGCTCCTACAATGAGCAGTTCTTC.

The genes are TRBV9 and TRBJ2-1; D is possibly TRBD2 (6 bases). The CDR3 covers 14 residues. V shed 4 bases and J shed 8 bases, with 16 bases lying between them. Germline V gives CDR1 SGDLS, CDR2 YYNGEE. In DNA form, the CDR3 reads TGTGCCAGCAGCCCGATGACTAGTAGCGATGAGCAGTTCTTC. Translation gives CASSPMTSSDEQFF.

This clone has a single count. This sequence joins TRBV6-4 and TRBJ2-3; no clear D gene. The CDR3 has 13 amino acids. Germline assignment: CDR1 MRHNA and CDR2 SNTAGT. Trimming shortened V by 6 bases and J by 3 bases, and 10 bases separated the two germline ends. The CDR3 sequence is CASRNIGTDTQYF. In DNA, the CDR3 is TGTGCCAGCAGGAACATAGGGACAGATACGCAGTATTTT.

The genes are TRBV19 and TRBJ2-2; D remains unclear. This CDR3 comprises 15 residues. V lost 5 bases, J lost 7 bases, and 17 bases lay in between. Germline CDR1 LNHDA, CDR2 SQIVND (reference sequence). Written as DNA, the CDR3 is TGTGCCAGTAGTGAAGCACATTTTCTGGTCGGGGAGCTGTTTTTT. Its protein product is CASSEAHFLVGELFF.

The CDR3 sequence is CASNGSPTGKRNEKLFF. The CDR3 nucleotides read TGTGCCAGTAACGGATCACCAACGGGAAAGAGGAATGAAAAACTGTTTTTT. The chain uses TRBV19 and TRBJ1-4; D gene uncertain. The V end lost 7 bases, the J end lost 5 bases, and 23 bases lay between the germline ends. The germline V gene encodes CDR1 LNHDA and CDR2 SQIVND (reference sequence). The CDR3 covers 17 residues.